This T cell receptor (beta chain) was retrieved from a study of cytomegalovirus exposure and HLA in healthy donors. In its sample, this clone was seen a few times. Samples came from healthy bone marrow donors. The CDR3 sequence is 16 residues long. V lost 0 bases and J lost 9, with 18 bases in between. Germline lookup yields CDR1 SGHVS and CDR2 FQNEAQ. With 60 Vbeta and 13 Jbeta primers, the PCR was carried out. The protocol was immunoSEQ multiplex PCR, while the TCRdb copy is restricted to in-frame clones and leaves out a portion. The profile shows 95,000 to 150,000 clones, approximately 10% of them singletons.

The sequence was obtained from a woman younger than 30 in good health and CMV-seropositive. Sequences were obtained from PBMCs. The chain recombines TRBV7-8 with TRBJ2-1; no definite D call. The CDR3 protein is CASSLASQIAVVEQFF. CDR3 sequence (DNA): TGTGCCAGCAGCTTAGCGTCTCAGATAGCCGTTGTTGAGCAGTTCTTC. The variable domain in full, completed from reference TRBV7-8 and TRBJ2-1, reads GAGVSQSPRYKVAKRGQDVALRCDPISGHVSLFWYQQALGQGPEFLTYFQNEAQLDKSGLPSDRFFAERPEGSVSTLKIQRTQQEDSAVYLCASSLASQIAVVEQFFGPGTRLTVL.